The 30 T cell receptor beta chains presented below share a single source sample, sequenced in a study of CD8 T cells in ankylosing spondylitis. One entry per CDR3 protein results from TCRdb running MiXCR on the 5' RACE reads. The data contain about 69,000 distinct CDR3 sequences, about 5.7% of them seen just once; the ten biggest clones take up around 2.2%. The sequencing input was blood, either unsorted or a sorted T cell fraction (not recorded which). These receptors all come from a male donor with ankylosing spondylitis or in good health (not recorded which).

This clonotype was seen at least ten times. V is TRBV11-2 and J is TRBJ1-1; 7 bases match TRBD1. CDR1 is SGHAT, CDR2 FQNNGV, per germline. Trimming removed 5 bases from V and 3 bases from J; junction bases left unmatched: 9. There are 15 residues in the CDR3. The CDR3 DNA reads TGTGCCAGCAGCCCTACGACAGGGAGGTACACTGAAGCTTTCTTT. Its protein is CASSPTTGRYTEAFF.

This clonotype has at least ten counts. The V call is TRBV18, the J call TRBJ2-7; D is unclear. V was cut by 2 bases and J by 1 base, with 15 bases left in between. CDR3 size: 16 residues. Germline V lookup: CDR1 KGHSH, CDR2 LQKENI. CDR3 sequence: CASSPNGPRSSYEQYF. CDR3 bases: TGTGCCAGCTCACCAAACGGACCCCGCAGTTCCTACGAGCAGTACTTC. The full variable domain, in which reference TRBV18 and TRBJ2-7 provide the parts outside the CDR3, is NAGVMQNPRHLVRRRGQEARLRCSPMKGHSHVYWYRQLPEEGLKFMVYLQKENIIDESGMPKERFSAEFPKEGPSILRIQQVVRGDSAAYFCASSPNGPRSSYEQYFGPGTRLTVT.

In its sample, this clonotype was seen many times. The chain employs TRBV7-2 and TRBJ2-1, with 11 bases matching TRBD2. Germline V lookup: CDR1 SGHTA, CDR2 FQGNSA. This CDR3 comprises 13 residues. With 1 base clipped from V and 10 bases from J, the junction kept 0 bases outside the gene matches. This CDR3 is CASSLGTSGEQFF. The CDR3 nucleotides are TGTGCCAGCAGCTTAGGGACTAGCGGGGAGCAGTTCTTC.

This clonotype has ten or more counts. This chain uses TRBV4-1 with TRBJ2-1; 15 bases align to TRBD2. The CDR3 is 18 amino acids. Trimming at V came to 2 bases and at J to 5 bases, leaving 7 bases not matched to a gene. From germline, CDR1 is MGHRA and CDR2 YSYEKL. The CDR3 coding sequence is TGCGCCAGCAGCCAACAAGGACTAGCGGGGGGGATCCACAATGAGCAGTTCTTC. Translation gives CASSQQGLAGGIHNEQFF.

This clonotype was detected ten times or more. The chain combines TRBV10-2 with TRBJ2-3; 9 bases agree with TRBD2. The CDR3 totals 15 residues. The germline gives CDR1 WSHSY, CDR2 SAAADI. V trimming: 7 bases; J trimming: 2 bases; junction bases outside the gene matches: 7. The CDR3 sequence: CASTTSGGFTDTQYF. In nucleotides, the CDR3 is TGCGCCAGCACGACTAGCGGAGGGTTCACAGATACGCAGTATTTT.

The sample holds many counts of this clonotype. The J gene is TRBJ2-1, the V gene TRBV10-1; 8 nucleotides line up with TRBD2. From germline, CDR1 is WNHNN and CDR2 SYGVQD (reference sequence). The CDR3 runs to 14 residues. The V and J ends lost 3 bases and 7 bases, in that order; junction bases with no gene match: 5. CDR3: CASSERGGRNEQFF. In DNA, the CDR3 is TGCGCCAGCAGTGAACGGGGGGGAAGAAATGAGCAGTTCTTC.

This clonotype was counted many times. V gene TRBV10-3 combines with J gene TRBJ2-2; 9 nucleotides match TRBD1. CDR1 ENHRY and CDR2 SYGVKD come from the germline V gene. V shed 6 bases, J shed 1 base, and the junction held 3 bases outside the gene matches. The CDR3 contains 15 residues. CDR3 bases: TGTGCCATCAGAGCGGGACAGGGGAACACCGGGGAGCTGTTTTTT. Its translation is CAIRAGQGNTGELFF.

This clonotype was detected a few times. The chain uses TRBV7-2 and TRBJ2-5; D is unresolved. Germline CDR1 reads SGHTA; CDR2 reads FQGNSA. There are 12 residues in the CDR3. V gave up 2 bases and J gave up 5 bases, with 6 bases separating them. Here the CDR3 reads CASSLTRETQYF. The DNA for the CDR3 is TGTGCCAGCAGCTTAACCCGGGAGACCCAGTACTTC.

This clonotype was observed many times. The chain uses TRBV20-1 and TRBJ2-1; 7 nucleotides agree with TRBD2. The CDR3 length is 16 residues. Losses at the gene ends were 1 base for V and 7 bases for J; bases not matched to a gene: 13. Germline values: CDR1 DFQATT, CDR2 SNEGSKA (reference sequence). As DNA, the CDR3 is TGCAGTGCTAGAGCAGGGAAGAGGCTAGCGGAGAATGAGCAGTTCTTC. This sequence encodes CSARAGKRLAENEQFF.

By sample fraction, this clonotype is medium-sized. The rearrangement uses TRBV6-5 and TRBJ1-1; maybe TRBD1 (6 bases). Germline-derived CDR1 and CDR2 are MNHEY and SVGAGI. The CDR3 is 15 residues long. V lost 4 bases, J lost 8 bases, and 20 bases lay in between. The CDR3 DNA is TGTGCCAGCAGTTCTCCGGGTTCGGGGACACTCGAAGCTTTCTTT. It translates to CASSSPGSGTLEAFF.

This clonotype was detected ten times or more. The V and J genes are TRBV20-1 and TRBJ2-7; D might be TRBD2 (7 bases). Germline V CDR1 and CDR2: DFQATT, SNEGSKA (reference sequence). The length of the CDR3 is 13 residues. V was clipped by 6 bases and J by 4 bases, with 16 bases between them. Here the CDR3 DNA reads TGCAGTGCCCCGCTCGCGGGGGCGTACGAGCAGTACTTC. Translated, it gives CSAPLAGAYEQYF.

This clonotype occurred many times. The CDR3: CATRTGTANTGELFF. CDR3 DNA: TGTGCCACCAGGACCGGGACAGCGAACACCGGGGAGCTGTTTTTT. The chain has TRBV24-1 and TRBJ2-2; 7 bases are a match to TRBD1. Looked up from germline, CDR1 is KGHDR and CDR2 is SFDVKD. With V trimmed by 7 bases and J by 0 bases, 4 bases remained unmatched. The CDR3 covers 15 residues.

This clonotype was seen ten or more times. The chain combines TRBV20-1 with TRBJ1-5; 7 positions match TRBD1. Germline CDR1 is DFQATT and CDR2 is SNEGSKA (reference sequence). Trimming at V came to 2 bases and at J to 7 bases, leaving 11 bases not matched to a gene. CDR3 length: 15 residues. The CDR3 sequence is CSARTDRALGQPQHF. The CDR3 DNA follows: TGCAGTGCTAGAACCGACAGGGCGCTTGGGCAGCCCCAGCATTTT.

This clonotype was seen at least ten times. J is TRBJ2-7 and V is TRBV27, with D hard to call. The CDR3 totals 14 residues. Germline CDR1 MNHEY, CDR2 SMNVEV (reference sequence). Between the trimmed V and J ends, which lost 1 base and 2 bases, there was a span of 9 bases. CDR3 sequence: CASSLLGGTYEQYF. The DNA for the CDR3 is TGTGCCAGCAGTTTATTAGGCGGCACCTACGAGCAGTACTTC.

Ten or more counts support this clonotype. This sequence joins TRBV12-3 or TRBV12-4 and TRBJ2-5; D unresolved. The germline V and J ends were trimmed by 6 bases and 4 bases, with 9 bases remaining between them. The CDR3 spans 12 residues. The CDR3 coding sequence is TGTGCCAGCAGCCTGTGGGGAGAGACCCAGTACTTC. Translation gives CASSLWGETQYF.

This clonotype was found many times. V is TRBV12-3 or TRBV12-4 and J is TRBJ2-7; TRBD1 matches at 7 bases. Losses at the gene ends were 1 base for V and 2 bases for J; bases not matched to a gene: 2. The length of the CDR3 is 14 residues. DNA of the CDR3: TGTGCCAGCAGTTTAGGGACAGGCCCCTACGAGCAGTACTTC. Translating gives CASSLGTGPYEQYF.

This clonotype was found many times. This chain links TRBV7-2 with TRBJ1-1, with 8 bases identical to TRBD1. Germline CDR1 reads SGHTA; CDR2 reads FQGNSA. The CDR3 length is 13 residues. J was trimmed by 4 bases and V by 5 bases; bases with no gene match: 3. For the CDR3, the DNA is TGTGCCAGCAGCGGACAGGGAGGCACTGAAGCTTTCTTT. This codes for CASSGQGGTEAFF.

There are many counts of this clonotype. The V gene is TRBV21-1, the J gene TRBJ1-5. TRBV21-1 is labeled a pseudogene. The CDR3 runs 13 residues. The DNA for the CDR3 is TGTGCCAGCAGCAATGGGAGGAATCAGCCCCAGCATTTT. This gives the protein CASSNGRNQPQHF.

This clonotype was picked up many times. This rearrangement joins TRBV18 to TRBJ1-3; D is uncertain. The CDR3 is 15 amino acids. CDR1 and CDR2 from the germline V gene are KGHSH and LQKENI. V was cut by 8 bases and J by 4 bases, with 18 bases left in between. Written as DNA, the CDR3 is TGTGCCAGCCCTTCAAGGACGGCGGGGGGAAACACCATATATTTT. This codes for CASPSRTAGGNTIYF.

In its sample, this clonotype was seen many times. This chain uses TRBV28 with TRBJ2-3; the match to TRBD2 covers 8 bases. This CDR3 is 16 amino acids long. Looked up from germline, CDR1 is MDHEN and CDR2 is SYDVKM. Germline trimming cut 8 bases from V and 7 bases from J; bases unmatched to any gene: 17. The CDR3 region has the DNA TGTGCCAGCGGCTCGTACGGGGGGGGCCCTCCCAATACGCAGTATTTT. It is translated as CASGSYGGGPPNTQYF. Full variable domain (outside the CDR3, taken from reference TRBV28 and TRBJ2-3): DVKVTQSSRYLVKRTGEKVFLECVQDMDHENMFWYRQDPGLGLRLIYFSYDVKMKEKGDIPEGYSVSREKKERFSLILESASTNQTSMYLCASGSYGGGPPNTQYFGPGTRLTVL.

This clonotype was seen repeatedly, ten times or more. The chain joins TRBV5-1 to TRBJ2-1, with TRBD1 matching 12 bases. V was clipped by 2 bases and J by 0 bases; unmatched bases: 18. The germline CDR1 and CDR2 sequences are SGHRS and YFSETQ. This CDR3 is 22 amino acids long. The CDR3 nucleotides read TGCGCCAGCAGCTTTCAAACAGTACCGGGACAGGGGGCCTCACTCTCCTACAATGAGCAGTTCTTC. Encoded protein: CASSFQTVPGQGASLSYNEQFF.

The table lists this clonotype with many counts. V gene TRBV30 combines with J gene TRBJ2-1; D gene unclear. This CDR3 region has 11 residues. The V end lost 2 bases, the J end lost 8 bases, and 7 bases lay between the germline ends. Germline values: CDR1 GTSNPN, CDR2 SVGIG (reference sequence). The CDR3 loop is CAWSPADEQFF. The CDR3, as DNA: TGTGCCTGGAGTCCCGCAGATGAGCAGTTCTTC.

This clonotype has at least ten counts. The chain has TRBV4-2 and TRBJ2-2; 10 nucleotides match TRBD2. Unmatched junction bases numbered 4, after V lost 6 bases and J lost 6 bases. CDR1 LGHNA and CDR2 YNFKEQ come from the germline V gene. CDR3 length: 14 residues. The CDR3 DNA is TGTGCCAGCAGTTCTAGCGGGGGTTCCGGGGAGCTGTTTTTT. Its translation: CASSSSGGSGELFF.

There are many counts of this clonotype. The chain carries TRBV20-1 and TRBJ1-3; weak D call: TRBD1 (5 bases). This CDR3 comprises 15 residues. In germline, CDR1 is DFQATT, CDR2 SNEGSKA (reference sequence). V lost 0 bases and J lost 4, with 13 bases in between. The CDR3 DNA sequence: TGCAGTGCTAGAGAGCCCGGGGGGACGGGAAACACCATATATTTT. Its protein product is CSAREPGGTGNTIYF.

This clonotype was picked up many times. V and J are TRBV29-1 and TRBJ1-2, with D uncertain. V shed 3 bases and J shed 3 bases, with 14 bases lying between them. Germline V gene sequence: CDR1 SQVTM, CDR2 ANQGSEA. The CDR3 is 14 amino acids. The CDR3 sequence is CSVDNGSADYGYTF. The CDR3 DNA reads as TGCAGCGTTGATAACGGGTCCGCGGACTATGGCTACACCTTC.

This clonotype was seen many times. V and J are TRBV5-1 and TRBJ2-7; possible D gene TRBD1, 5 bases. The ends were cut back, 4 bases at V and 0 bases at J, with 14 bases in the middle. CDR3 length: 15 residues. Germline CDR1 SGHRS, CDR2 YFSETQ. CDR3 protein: CASSSNTGSSYEQYF. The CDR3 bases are TGCGCCAGCAGCAGCAACACAGGATCCTCCTACGAGCAGTACTTC.

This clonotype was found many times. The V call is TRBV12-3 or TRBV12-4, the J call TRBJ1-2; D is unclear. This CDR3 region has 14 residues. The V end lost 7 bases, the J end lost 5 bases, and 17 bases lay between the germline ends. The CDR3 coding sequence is TGTGCCAGCACAACCGTCAAATTCGCTTATGGCTACACCTTC. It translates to CASTTVKFAYGYTF.

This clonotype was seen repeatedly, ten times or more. In DNA, the CDR3 is TGTGCCAGCAGTTTATTGGAGGGACAGTATATACTCTCCTACAATGAGCAGTTCTTC. Protein sequence: CASSLLEGQYILSYNEQFF. This chain links TRBV28 with TRBJ2-1, with D maybe TRBD1 (7 bases). Trimming stripped 1 base from V and 0 bases from J, with 19 bases between. Per germline, CDR1 MDHEN and CDR2 SYDVKM. This CDR3 spans 19 amino acids.

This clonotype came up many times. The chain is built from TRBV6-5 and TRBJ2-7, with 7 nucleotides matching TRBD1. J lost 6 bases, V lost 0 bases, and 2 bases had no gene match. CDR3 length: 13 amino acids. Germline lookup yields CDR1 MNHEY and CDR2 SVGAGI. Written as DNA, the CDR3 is TGTGCCAGCAGTTACTCGGGACAGCTCGAGCAGTACTTC. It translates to CASSYSGQLEQYF.

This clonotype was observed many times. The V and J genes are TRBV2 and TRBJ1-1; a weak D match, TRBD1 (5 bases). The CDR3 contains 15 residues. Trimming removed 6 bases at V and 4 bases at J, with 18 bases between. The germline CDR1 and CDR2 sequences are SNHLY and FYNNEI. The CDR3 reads CASSPGPQGSTEAFF. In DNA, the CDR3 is TGTGCCAGCAGCCCCGGGCCTCAGGGAAGCACTGAAGCTTTCTTT.